The 21 T cell receptor beta chains below all came from one sample that was sequenced in a study of cytomegalovirus exposure and HLA in healthy donors. With 60 Vbeta and 13 Jbeta primers, the PCR was carried out. Data came from immunoSEQ multiplex PCR; TCRdb stores just in-frame clones and leaves some out. The sample holds 200,000 to 300,000 clones, roughly 81% seen once. Input material: PBMCs. The receptor source for this set is a girl aged 2-10 years in good health and CMV-seronegative.

The chain combines TRBV10-2 with TRBJ2-7, with 9 bases matching TRBD1. The CDR3 length is 16 residues. Germline-derived CDR1 and CDR2 are WSHSY and SAAADI. After removal of 3 bases from V and 5 bases from J, the junction contained 11 bases not matched to a gene. The CDR3 DNA is TGCGCCAGCAGTGAAAAGAGGGACAGGGATCGGAACGAGCAGTACTTC. Protein: CASSEKRDRDRNEQYF.

This sequence joins TRBV6-5 and TRBJ1-6; 9 nucleotides match TRBD1. V lost 6 bases, J lost 8 bases, and 5 bases stayed unmatched. The CDR3 is made up of 14 amino acids. CDR1 is MNHEY and CDR2 is SVGAGI in the germline V gene. The CDR3 sequence is CASSPGQGYSPLHF. DNA of the CDR3: TGTGCCAGCAGCCCGGGACAGGGTTATTCACCCCTCCACTTT.

The V gene is TRBV27, the J gene TRBJ1-4, with 8 bases fitting TRBD1. The CDR3 spans 14 residues. J was trimmed by 8 bases and V by 2 bases; bases with no gene match: 4. Germline V gene lookup returns CDR1 MNHEY and CDR2 SMNVEV (reference sequence). CDR3: CASSLGRGQEKLFF. CDR3 nucleotides: TGTGCCAGCAGTTTAGGCAGGGGGCAAGAAAAACTGTTTTTT.

This clone was found once. V usage is TRBV25-1 and J usage is TRBJ1-4; D is undetermined. This CDR3 has 14 amino acids. In germline, CDR1 is MGHDK, CDR2 SYGVNS. Trimming shortened V by 0 bases and J by 3 bases, and 5 bases separated the two germline ends. The CDR3 loop is CASSEYGANEKLFF. The CDR3 bases are TGTGCCAGCAGTGAATACGGGGCTAATGAAAAACTGTTTTTT.

V usage is TRBV27 and J usage is TRBJ1-2; a possible D gene is TRBD1 (5 bases). The germline gives CDR1 MNHEY, CDR2 SMNVEV (reference sequence). The CDR3 covers 15 residues. Trimming removed 5 bases at V and 0 bases at J, with 13 bases between. The CDR3 sequence is CASSRGGESNYGYTF. The CDR3 bases are TGTGCCAGCAGTAGAGGAGGGGAGTCTAACTATGGCTACACCTTC.

The chain has TRBV27 and TRBJ2-7, with D tentatively TRBD2 (5 bases). Germline loops: CDR1 MNHEY, CDR2 SMNVEV (reference sequence). CDR3 length equals 14 residues. V was clipped by 4 bases and J by 2 bases, with 12 bases between them. The CDR3 reads CASSSTGLPYEQYF. Written as DNA, the CDR3 is TGTGCCAGCAGTTCAACCGGACTTCCCTACGAGCAGTACTTC.

The chain combines TRBV5-4 with TRBJ2-1; 7 bases map to TRBD2. The J segment lost 2 bases and the V segment lost 1 base, leaving 15 bases of the junction unmatched. Germline V gene data show CDR1 as SGHNT and CDR2 as YYREEE (reference sequence). The CDR3 extends over 19 amino acids. CDR3 loop: CASSLFGGGTAQPYNEQFF. The CDR3 coding sequence is TGTGCCAGCAGCTTGTTCGGCGGGGGTACTGCTCAACCCTACAATGAGCAGTTCTTC.

The gene calls are TRBV6-5 and TRBJ2-1, with TRBD2 as a possible D gene (6 bases). Per the germline V gene, CDR1 is MNHEY and CDR2 is SVGAGI. The CDR3 loop spans 15 amino acids. Trimming stripped 7 bases from V and 2 bases from J, with 15 bases between. The CDR3 bases are TGTGCCAGCAAATGGCGGGATGTGACCTACAATGAGCAGTTCTTC. This encodes CASKWRDVTYNEQFF.

The rearrangement uses TRBV19 and TRBJ1-5; 8 positions match TRBD1. This CDR3 has 16 amino acids. The V segment lost 8 bases and the J segment 3 bases; nucleotides outside the gene matches: 12. CDR1 and CDR2 (germline): LNHDA, SQIVND (reference sequence). The CDR3, as DNA: TGTGCCAGTCTCTCCTCACAGGGGGGTAACAATCAGCCCCAGCATTTT. Translating it yields CASLSSQGGNNQPQHF.

This rearrangement joins TRBV30 to TRBJ2-3, with 11 bases aligning to TRBD2. Germline CDR1 and CDR2: GTSNPN and SVGIG (reference sequence). The CDR3 has 19 residues. V lost 1 base, J lost 0 bases, and 12 bases stayed unmatched. The CDR3 sequence: CAWSGRGLAEETSTDTQYF. The CDR3 DNA reads TGTGCCTGGAGTGGACGGGGACTAGCGGAGGAGACTAGCACAGATACGCAGTATTTT.

The CDR3 region is CASSQDGLAGRETQYF. The CDR3 bases are TGTGCCAGCAGCCAAGATGGGCTAGCGGGAAGAGAGACCCAGTACTTC. The chain carries TRBV4-2 and TRBJ2-5, with TRBD2 identical over 9 bases. CDR1 LGHNA and CDR2 YNFKEQ come from the germline V gene. The CDR3 consists of 16 residues. V trimming: 0 bases; J trimming: 4 bases; junction bases outside the gene matches: 6.

The chain uses TRBV14 and TRBJ2-5; 7 nucleotides agree with TRBD1. CDR3 size: 15 residues. Per the germline V gene, CDR1 is SGHDN and CDR2 is FVKESK. V was clipped by 2 bases and J by 4 bases; unmatched bases: 7. This chain's CDR3 is CASSQQQGSAETQYF. Written as DNA, the CDR3 is TGTGCCAGCAGCCAACAACAGGGGTCGGCAGAGACCCAGTACTTC.

The chain employs TRBV4-1 and TRBJ1-1; 10 bases match TRBD1. The CDR3 extends over 16 amino acids. The V gene's germline CDR1 is MGHRA and CDR2 YSYEKL. The ends lost 5 bases at V and 5 bases at J; junction bases unmatched: 11. The CDR3 loop is CASSATGGPGTTEAFF. The CDR3 DNA follows: TGCGCCAGCAGCGCGACAGGGGGCCCAGGGACAACTGAAGCTTTCTTT.

The DNA of the CDR3 is TGTGCCTGGAGTGTACTGAGGACAGGGCGTACAGATACGCAGTATTTT. Amino acid sequence: CAWSVLRTGRTDTQYF. The chain has TRBV30 and TRBJ2-3; 8 bases match TRBD1. Germline CDR1 GTSNPN, CDR2 SVGIG (reference sequence). V lost 0 bases to trimming and J lost 3 bases; unmatched junction nucleotides: 8. The CDR3 covers 16 residues.

This chain links TRBV6-1 with TRBJ1-2; TRBD1 might be the D (6 bases). The CDR3 covers 13 residues. The V gene lost 6 bases and the J gene lost 8 bases, with 16 bases spanning the gap. The V gene's germline CDR1 is MNHNS and CDR2 SASEGT. CDR3 in DNA: TGTGCCAGCAGCTTAGGACAGACGTCCGGCTACACCTTC. Its protein product is CASSLGQTSGYTF.

This sequence joins TRBV5-1 and TRBJ2-3; 10 bases align to TRBD2. V was pared by 4 bases and J by 2 bases, with 10 bases of the junction left unmatched. The CDR3 extends over 17 amino acids. Looked up from germline, CDR1 is SGHRS and CDR2 is YFSETQ. Here the CDR3 reads CASSGGLGLAPTDTQYF. The DNA for the CDR3 is TGCGCCAGCAGCGGGGGCCTGGGACTAGCGCCCACAGATACGCAGTATTTT.

V is TRBV20-1 and J is TRBJ2-7; D is unclear. Trimming cost V 4 bases and J 2 bases, with 6 bases left between them. Germline CDR1 and CDR2: DFQATT and SNEGSKA (reference sequence). The CDR3 is 11 amino acids. The CDR3 here is CSAKSPYEQYF. CDR3 coding DNA: TGCAGTGCTAAGAGCCCCTACGAGCAGTACTTC.

V gene TRBV5-1 combines with J gene TRBJ2-7; D is perhaps TRBD2 (5 bases). There are 14 residues in the CDR3. The germline V gene encodes CDR1 SGHRS and CDR2 YFSETQ. The germline V and J ends were trimmed by 0 bases and 2 bases, with 9 bases remaining between them. Here the CDR3 reads CASSLVDGAYEQYF. Here the CDR3 DNA reads TGCGCCAGCAGCTTGGTCGACGGGGCCTACGAGCAGTACTTC.

Concerning this clone: Other nucleotide sequences from this sample produce the same CDR3. The chain joins TRBV11-2 to TRBJ2-3; 8 bases match TRBD2. The trim removed 1 base at V and 1 base at J, leaving 1 base unmatched. The CDR3 has 15 residues. Germline V gene data show CDR1 as SGHAT and CDR2 as FQNNGV. This CDR3 reads CASSLVGGGTDTQYF. CDR3 bases: TGTGCCAGCAGCTTAGTCGGGGGGGGCACAGATACGCAGTATTTT.

This rearrangement joins TRBV2 to TRBJ1-1; D not resolved. The CDR3 contains 13 residues. The V end lost 6 bases, the J end lost 4 bases, and 12 bases lay between the germline ends. Germline loops: CDR1 SNHLY, CDR2 FYNNEI. CDR3 bases: TGTGCCAGCAGATTCCGGGTTTCCACTGAAGCTTTCTTT. This encodes CASRFRVSTEAFF. The full variable domain, in which reference TRBV2 and TRBJ1-1 provide the parts outside the CDR3, is EPEVTQTPSHQVTQMGQEVILRCVPISNHLYFYWYRQILGQKVEFLVSFYNNEISEKSEIFDDQFSVERPDGSNFTLKIRSTKLEDSAMYFCASRFRVSTEAFFGQGTRLTVV.

CDR3 residues: CASTDNSNSNQPQHF. The CDR3 DNA reads as TGTGCCAGCACAGACAACTCAAATAGCAATCAGCCCCAGCATTTT. The chain joins TRBV2 to TRBJ1-5; no clear D. Germline V gene sequence: CDR1 SNHLY, CDR2 FYNNEI. Deletions cut 7 bases from V and 0 bases from J, with 13 bases between. The CDR3 length is 15 residues.